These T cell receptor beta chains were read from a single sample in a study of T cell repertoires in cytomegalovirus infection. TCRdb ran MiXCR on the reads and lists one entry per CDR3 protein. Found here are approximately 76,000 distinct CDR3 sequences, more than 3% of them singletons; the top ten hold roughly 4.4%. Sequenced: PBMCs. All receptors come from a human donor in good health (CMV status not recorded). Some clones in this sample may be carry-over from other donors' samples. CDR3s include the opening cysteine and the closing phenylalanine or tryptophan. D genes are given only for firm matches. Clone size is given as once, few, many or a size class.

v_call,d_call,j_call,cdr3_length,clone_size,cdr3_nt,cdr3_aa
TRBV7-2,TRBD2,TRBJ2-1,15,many,TGTGCCAGCATACTAGCGGGGGGGGTTACATTTGAGCAGTTCTTC,CASILAGGVTFEQFF
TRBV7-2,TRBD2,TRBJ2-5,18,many,TGTGCCAGCAGCCCACAATCCCGACTAGCGGGGGTTGGGGAGACCCAGTACTTC,CASSPQSRLAGVGETQYF
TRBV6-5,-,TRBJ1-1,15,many,TGTGCCAGCAGTTACCTAACAGGAAGAGGGACTGAAGCTTTCTTT,CASSYLTGRGTEAFF
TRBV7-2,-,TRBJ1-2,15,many,TGTGCCAGCAGCCAACAACAGGGTTGGGACTATGGCTACACCTTC,CASSQQQGWDYGYTF
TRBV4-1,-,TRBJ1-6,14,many,TGCGCCAGCAGCCAAGTCGGGCATTATTCACCCCTCCACTTT,CASSQVGHYSPLHF
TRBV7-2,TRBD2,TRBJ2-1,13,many,TGTGCCAGCAGCCGAGCGGGGGAAAAGGGGCAGTTCTTC,CASSRAGEKGQFF
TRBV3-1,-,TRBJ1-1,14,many,TGTGCCAGCAGCCAAGTAATACCGAACACTGAAGCTTTCTTT,CASSQVIPNTEAFF
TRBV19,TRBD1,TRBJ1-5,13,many,TGTGCCAGTATTGACAGGGGGGGACAGCCCCAGCATTTT,CASIDRGGQPQHF
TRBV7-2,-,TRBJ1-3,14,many,TGTGCCAGCAGCTCCCAGACAGTTGGAAACACCATATATTTT,CASSSQTVGNTIYF
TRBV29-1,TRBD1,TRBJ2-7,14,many,TGCAGCGCCTCTCCGGGACAGGGCGTCCACGAGCAGTACTTC,CSASPGQGVHEQYF
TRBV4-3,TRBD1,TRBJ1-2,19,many,TGCGCCAGCAGCCAAGATGGACCGGGACAGGCTTCAGACCGCTATGGCTACACCTTC,CASSQDGPGQASDRYGYTF
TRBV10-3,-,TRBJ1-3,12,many,TGTGCCATCACCGAAACGGGAAACACCATATATTTT,CAITETGNTIYF
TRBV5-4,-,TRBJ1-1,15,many,TGTGCCAGCAGCTTGGCCTTACAGGGTAACACTGAAGCTTTCTTT,CASSLALQGNTEAFF
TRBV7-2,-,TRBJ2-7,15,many,TGTGCCAGCAGCTTAGATCACGGGGTCTCCTACGAGCAGTACTTC,CASSLDHGVSYEQYF